Below, 16 T cell receptor beta chains from the same sample are listed, as sequenced in a study of cytomegalovirus exposure and HLA in healthy donors. The PCR was carried out with 60 Vbeta primers and 13 Jbeta primers. TCRdb's table, derived via immunoSEQ multiplex PCR, lists solely in-frame clones and lacks some. Of roughly 220,000 clones listed, approximately 78% are singletons. Material for sequencing was PBMCs. Receptors were obtained from a woman in her thirties or forties in good health and CMV-seronegative.

The chain carries TRBV18 and TRBJ1-5; D is uncertain. Trimming left V 3 bases short and J 0 bases short, with 9 bases between. The CDR3 sequence is 15 residues long. Germline-derived CDR1 and CDR2 are KGHSH and LQKENI. CDR3 loop: CASSPATLSNQPQHF. In DNA, the CDR3 is TGTGCCAGCTCACCGGCGACTCTTAGCAATCAGCCCCAGCATTTT.

CDR3 DNA sequence: TGTGCCAGCAGTGTCTACAGGGGTCTTAATGAAAAACTGTTTTTT. It specifies CASSVYRGLNEKLFF. V and J are TRBV27 and TRBJ1-4; 7 bases fit TRBD1. After removal of 5 bases from V and 4 bases from J, the junction contained 7 bases not matched to a gene. The CDR3 is made up of 15 amino acids. The germline V gene encodes CDR1 MNHEY and CDR2 SMNVEV (reference sequence).

The rearrangement links TRBV7-2 to TRBJ1-1; D gene ambiguous. V dropped 1 base and J dropped 8 bases, with 11 bases sitting between them. This CDR3 region has 13 residues. The germline V gene has CDR1 SGHTA and CDR2 FQGNSA. The CDR3 DNA follows: TGTGCCAGCAGCTTAGAGACGGGGAGAGAAGCTTTCTTT. Its translation: CASSLETGREAFF.

This clone was recorded a few times. The chain carries TRBV18 and TRBJ1-1, with a possible D match to TRBD1 (5 bases). The germline CDR1 and CDR2 sequences are KGHSH and LQKENI. The CDR3 length is 13 residues. Trimming took off 4 bases at V and 4 bases at J, with 10 bases between the two ends. The CDR3 DNA follows: TGTGCCAGCTCACTCTCAGGGTTCACTGAAGCTTTCTTT. Its translation: CASSLSGFTEAFF.

In this sample, this clone turned up a few times. This chain's CDR3 is CASSLTGYSYEQYF. The CDR3 bases are TGTGCCAGCAGCTTAACGGGATACTCCTACGAGCAGTACTTC. This chain joins TRBV7-9 and TRBJ2-7, with TRBD2 as a possible D gene (5 bases). Germline CDR1 and CDR2: SEHNR and FQNEAQ (reference sequence). This CDR3 has 14 residues. The V gene lost 2 bases and the J gene lost 0 bases, with 8 bases spanning the gap. Together with reference TRBV7-9 and TRBJ2-7, the CDR3 gives the full variable domain: DTGVSQNPRHKITKRGQNVTFRCDPISEHNRLYWYRQTLGQGPEFLTYFQNEAQLEKSRLLSDRFSAERPKGSFSTLEIQRTEQGDSAMYLCASSLTGYSYEQYFGPGTRLTVT.

The chain is built from TRBV2 and TRBJ1-2; no firm D call. The CDR3 has 11 amino acids. Trimming removed 10 bases at V and 4 bases at J, with 10 bases between. Per the germline V gene, CDR1 is SNHLY and CDR2 is FYNNEI. In DNA, the CDR3 is TGTGCCACCCCGGAGGGCTATGGCTACACCTTC. It yields the protein CATPEGYGYTF.

This clone has a single count. This rearrangement joins TRBV29-1 to TRBJ2-1; a possible D gene is TRBD2 (5 bases). Trimming removed 3 bases from V and 1 base from J, with 13 bases in between. The CDR3 is 15 residues long. CDR1 SQVTM and CDR2 ANQGSEA come from the germline V gene. The CDR3 loop reads CSVDADWPSYNEQFF. In DNA, the CDR3 is TGCAGCGTTGATGCGGACTGGCCTTCCTACAATGAGCAGTTCTTC.

CDR3 region: CASKLDLTAQETQYF. Written as DNA, the CDR3 is TGTGCCAGCAAACTCGACCTGACAGCACAAGAGACCCAGTACTTC. The chain joins TRBV5-4 to TRBJ2-5, with D possibly being TRBD1 (5 bases). CDR1 SGHNT and CDR2 YYREEE come from the germline V gene (reference sequence). This CDR3 comprises 15 residues. V lost 6 bases, J lost 2 bases, and 17 bases lay in between. Full variable domain (rest looked up from reference TRBV5-4 and TRBJ2-5): ETGVTQSPTHLIKTRGQQVTLRCSSQSGHNTVSWYQQALGQGPQFIFQYYREEENGRGNFPPRFSGLQFPNYSSELNVNALELDDSALYLCASKLDLTAQETQYFGPGTRLLVL.

This rearrangement joins TRBV2 to TRBJ1-1, with unresolved D. Germline V gives CDR1 SNHLY, CDR2 FYNNEI. Trimming stripped 7 bases from V and 0 bases from J, with 9 bases between. The CDR3 totals 13 residues. CDR3 sequence: CASTSAMNTEAFF. In nucleotides, the CDR3 is TGTGCCAGCACAAGCGCTATGAACACTGAAGCTTTCTTT.

This rearrangement joins TRBV5-1 to TRBJ1-3; TRBD1 agrees at 8 bases. The CDR3 length is 15 residues. Germline loops: CDR1 SGHRS, CDR2 YFSETQ. The ends lost 4 bases at V and 0 bases at J; junction bases unmatched: 3. This CDR3 reads CASSVTGGSGNTIYF. CDR3 nucleotides: TGCGCCAGCAGCGTAACAGGGGGCTCTGGAAACACCATATATTTT.

In this sample, this clone turned up once. This chain's CDR3 is CASSSGDRDLREQYF. CDR3 nucleotides: TGTGCCAGTAGTTCGGGGGACAGAGACTTGCGCGAGCAGTACTTC. The rearrangement links TRBV19 to TRBJ2-7, with D maybe TRBD1 (7 bases). The CDR3 sequence is 15 residues long. Trimming pared 5 bases from V and 6 bases from J, leaving 20 bases between. Germline V gene sequence: CDR1 LNHDA, CDR2 SQIVND (reference sequence).

The rearrangement links TRBV7-9 to TRBJ1-2; D is undetermined. Germline values: CDR1 SEHNR, CDR2 FQNEAQ (reference sequence). V was trimmed by 5 bases and J by 8 bases, leaving 12 bases between them. The CDR3 spans 12 residues. CDR3 protein: CASSHYVQGYTF. CDR3 DNA: TGTGCCAGCAGCCATTACGTCCAGGGCTACACCTTC.

This clone has only a few counts. The chain combines TRBV18 with TRBJ1-5; 7 nucleotides match TRBD1. The germline V gene encodes CDR1 KGHSH and CDR2 LQKENI. V shed 3 bases, J shed 1 base, and the junction held 9 bases outside the gene matches. The CDR3 totals 17 residues. The CDR3 nucleotides are TGTGCCAGCTCACCCAGGGACAGCAGCCGGAGCAATCAGCCCCAGCATTTT. It translates to CASSPRDSSRSNQPQHF.

This clone appeared a few times. V usage is TRBV6-6 and J usage is TRBJ1-2; D possibly corresponds to TRBD1 (5 bases). V dropped 5 bases and J dropped 1 base, with 11 bases sitting between them. The germline gives CDR1 MNHNY, CDR2 SVGAGI (reference sequence). CDR3 length equals 14 residues. The CDR3 DNA follows: TGTGCCAGCAGTCCAGGGCATAATAACTATGGCTACACCTTC. This translates into CASSPGHNNYGYTF.

The V and J genes are TRBV9 and TRBJ1-2; the D gene is possibly TRBD1 (5 bases). Germline-derived CDR1 and CDR2 are SGDLS and YYNGEE. V lost 4 bases and J lost 7, with 20 bases in between. CDR3 size: 15 residues. CDR3 in DNA: TGTGCCAGCAGCCAGTCATCCCAGGGCACGGGTGGCTACACCTTC. As protein: CASSQSSQGTGGYTF.

The chain is built from TRBV19 and TRBJ2-7, with TRBD1 as a possible D gene (6 bases). Germline V gene data show CDR1 as LNHDA and CDR2 as SQIVND (reference sequence). The CDR3 runs to 13 residues. Trimming cost V 6 bases and J 3 bases, with 12 bases left between them. The CDR3 bases are TGTGCCAGTAGCCTCGGGACAAACTACGAGCAGTACTTC. Protein product: CASSLGTNYEQYF.